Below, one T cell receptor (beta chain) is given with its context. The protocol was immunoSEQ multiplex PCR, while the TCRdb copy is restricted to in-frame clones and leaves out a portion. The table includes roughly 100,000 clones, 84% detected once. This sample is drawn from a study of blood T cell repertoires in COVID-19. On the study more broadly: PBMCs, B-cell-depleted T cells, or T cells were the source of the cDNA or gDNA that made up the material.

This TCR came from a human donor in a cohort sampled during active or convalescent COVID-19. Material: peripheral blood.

DNA for the CDR3: TGTGCCAGCAGCTTTATCCCAGAGAACACTGAAGCTTTCTTT. Translation: CASSFIPENTEAFF. This chain connects TRBV7-2 to TRBJ1-1; no reliable D call. Germline CDR1 reads SGHTA; CDR2 reads FQGNSA. This CDR3 contains 14 residues. V was trimmed by 3 bases and J by 1 base, leaving 9 bases between them.